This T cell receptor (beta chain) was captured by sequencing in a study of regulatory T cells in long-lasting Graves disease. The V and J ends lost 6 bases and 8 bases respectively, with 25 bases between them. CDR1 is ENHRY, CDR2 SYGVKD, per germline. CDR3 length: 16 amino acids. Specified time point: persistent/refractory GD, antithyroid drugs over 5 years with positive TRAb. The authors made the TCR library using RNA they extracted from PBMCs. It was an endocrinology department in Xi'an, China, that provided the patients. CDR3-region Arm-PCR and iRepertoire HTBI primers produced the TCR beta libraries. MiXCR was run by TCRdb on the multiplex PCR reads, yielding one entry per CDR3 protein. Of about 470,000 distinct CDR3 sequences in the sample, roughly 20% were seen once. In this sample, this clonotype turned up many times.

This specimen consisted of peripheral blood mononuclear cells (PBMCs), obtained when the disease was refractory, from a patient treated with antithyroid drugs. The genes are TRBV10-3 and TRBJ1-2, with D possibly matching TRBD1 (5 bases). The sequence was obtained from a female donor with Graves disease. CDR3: CAISLTYGTASGGYTF. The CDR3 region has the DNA TGTGCCATCAGCCTTACATACGGGACGGCGTCGGGGGGCTACACCTTC.